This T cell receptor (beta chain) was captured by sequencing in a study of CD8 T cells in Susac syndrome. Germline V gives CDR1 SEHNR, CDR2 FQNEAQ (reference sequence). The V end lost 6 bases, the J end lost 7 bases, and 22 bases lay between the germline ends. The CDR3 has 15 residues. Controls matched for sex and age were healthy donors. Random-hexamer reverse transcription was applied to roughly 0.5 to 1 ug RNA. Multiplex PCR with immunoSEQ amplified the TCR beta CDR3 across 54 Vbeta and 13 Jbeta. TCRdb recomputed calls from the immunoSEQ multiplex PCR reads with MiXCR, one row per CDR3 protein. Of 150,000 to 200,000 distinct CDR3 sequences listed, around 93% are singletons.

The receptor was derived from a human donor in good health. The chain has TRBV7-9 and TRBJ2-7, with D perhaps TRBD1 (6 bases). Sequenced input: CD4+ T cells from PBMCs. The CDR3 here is CASSQAPGHALEQYF. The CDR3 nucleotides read TGTGCCAGCAGTCAAGCACCGGGACACGCACTTGAGCAGTACTTC.